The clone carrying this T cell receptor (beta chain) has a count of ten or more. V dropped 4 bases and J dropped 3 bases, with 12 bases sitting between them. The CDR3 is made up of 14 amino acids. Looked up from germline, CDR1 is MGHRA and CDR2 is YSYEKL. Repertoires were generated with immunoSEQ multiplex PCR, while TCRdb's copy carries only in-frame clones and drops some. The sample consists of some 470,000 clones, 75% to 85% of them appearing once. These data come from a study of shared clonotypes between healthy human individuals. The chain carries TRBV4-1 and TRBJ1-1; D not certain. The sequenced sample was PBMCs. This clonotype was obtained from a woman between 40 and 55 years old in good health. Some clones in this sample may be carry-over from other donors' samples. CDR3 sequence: CASSLGLWDTEAFF. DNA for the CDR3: TGCGCCAGCAGCCTAGGACTGTGGGACACTGAAGCTTTCTTT.